Following are 5 T cell receptor beta chains from one sample sequenced in a study of blood T cell repertoires in COVID-19. Here immunoSEQ multiplex PCR was the method, and the copy in TCRdb shows in-frame clones only, minus some. This table holds 200,000 to 300,000 clones, more than 70% found once. Input material: peripheral blood. These receptors came from a woman of 80 years or more with COVID-19, enrolled during active disease.

This rearrangement joins TRBV7-2 to TRBJ2-5; 14 bases are a match to TRBD2. The CDR3 is made up of 18 amino acids. Germline V gene data show CDR1 as SGHTA and CDR2 as FQGNSA. Germline trimming cut 5 bases from V and 4 bases from J; bases unmatched to any gene: 12. The CDR3 bases are TGTGCCAGCAGCATGAAGCTGACTAGCGGGGGGGTTGGAGAGACCCAGTACTTC. Protein sequence: CASSMKLTSGGVGETQYF.

This chain joins TRBV6-5 and TRBJ1-2, with D unresolved. V was clipped by 6 bases and J by 8 bases, with 19 bases between them. The CDR3 runs to 14 residues. CDR1 MNHEY and CDR2 SVGAGI come from the germline V gene. In nucleotides, the CDR3 is TGTGCCAGCAGCCGGGAATTATACGGGAGGGGCTACACCTTC. Encoded protein: CASSRELYGRGYTF.

This rearrangement joins TRBV3-1 (or the pseudogene TRBV3-2) to TRBJ1-6; TRBD1 aligns across 8 bases. Germline-derived CDR1 and CDR2 are LGHDT and YNNKEL (reference sequence). CDR3 length: 17 amino acids. The ends lost 0 bases at V and 3 bases at J; junction bases unmatched: 4. The CDR3 DNA follows: TGTGCCAGCAGCCAAGATTACAGGGGGGACTATAATTCACCCCTCCACTTT. Translated: CASSQDYRGDYNSPLHF.

The chain carries TRBV7-8 and TRBJ2-1, with 8 bases that match TRBD2. The CDR3 has 17 residues. Germline assignment: CDR1 SGHVS and CDR2 FQNEAQ. The junction had 10 bases not matched to a gene; V was cut back by 1 base and J by 5 bases. This chain's CDR3 is CASSLVRFGGAHNEQFF. The CDR3 region has the DNA TGTGCCAGCAGCTTAGTTCGTTTCGGGGGGGCACACAATGAGCAGTTCTTC.

V is TRBV28 and J is TRBJ1-3; D gene unclear. This CDR3 comprises 16 residues. Looked up from germline, CDR1 is MDHEN and CDR2 is SYDVKM. V lost 10 bases, J lost 0 bases, and 19 bases lay in between. The CDR3 loop reads CATLPPSGASGNTIYF. The CDR3 DNA reads TGTGCCACCCTCCCTCCCTCAGGTGCCTCTGGAAACACCATATATTTT.